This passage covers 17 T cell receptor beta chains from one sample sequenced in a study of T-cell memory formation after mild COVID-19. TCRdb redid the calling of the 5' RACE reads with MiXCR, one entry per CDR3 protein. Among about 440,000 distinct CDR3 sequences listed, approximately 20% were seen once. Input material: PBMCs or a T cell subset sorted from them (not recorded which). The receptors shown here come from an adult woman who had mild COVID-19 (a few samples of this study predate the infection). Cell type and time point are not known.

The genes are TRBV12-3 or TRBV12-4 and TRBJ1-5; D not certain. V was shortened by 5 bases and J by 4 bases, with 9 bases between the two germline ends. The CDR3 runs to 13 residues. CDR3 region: CASSKIGNQPQHF. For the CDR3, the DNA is TGTGCCAGCAGTAAAATAGGAAATCAGCCCCAGCATTTT.

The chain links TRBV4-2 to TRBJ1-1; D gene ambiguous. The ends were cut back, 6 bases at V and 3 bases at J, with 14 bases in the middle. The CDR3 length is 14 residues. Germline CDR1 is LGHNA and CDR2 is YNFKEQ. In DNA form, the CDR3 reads TGTGCCAGCAGTACTTGGTGGGGTGACACTGAAGCTTTCTTT. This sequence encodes CASSTWWGDTEAFF.

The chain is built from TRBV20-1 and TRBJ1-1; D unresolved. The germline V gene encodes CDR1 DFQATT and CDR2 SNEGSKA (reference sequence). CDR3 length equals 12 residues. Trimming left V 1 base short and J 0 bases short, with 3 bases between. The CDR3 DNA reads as TGCAGTGCTAGAGTGATGAACACTGAAGCTTTCTTT. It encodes CSARVMNTEAFF.

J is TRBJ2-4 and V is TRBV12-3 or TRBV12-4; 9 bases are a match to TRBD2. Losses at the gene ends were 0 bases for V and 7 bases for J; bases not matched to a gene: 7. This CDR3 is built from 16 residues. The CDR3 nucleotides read TGTGCCAGCAGTTTAGCGCTGGGCGGGGGGGCTAACATTCAGTACTTC. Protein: CASSLALGGGANIQYF.

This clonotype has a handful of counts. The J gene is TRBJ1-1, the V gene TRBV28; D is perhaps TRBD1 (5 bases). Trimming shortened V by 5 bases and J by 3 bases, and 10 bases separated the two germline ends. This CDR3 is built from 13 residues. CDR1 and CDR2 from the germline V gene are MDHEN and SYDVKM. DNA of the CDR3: TGTGCCAGCAGTCGTAGACAGTACACTGAAGCTTTCTTT. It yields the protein CASSRRQYTEAFF.

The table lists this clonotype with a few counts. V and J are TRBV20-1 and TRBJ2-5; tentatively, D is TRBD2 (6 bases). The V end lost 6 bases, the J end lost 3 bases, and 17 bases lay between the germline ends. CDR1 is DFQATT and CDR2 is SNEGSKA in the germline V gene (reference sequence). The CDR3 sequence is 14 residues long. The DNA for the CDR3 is TGCAGTGCCGCCCTGGCGGGGCGAAAAGAGACCCAGTACTTC. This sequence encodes CSAALAGRKETQYF.

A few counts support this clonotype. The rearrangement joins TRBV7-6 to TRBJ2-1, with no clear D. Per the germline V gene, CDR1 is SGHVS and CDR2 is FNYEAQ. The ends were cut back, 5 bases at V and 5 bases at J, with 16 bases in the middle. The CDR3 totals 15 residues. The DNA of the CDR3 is TGTGCCAGCAGCCCTCGTAACCGCTTGGACAATGAGCAGTTCTTC. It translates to CASSPRNRLDNEQFF. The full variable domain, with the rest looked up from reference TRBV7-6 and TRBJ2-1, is GAGVSQSPRYKVTKRGQDVALRCDPISGHVSLYWYRQALGQGPEFLTYFNYEAQQDKSGLPNDRFSAERPEGSISTLTIQRTEQRDSAMYRCASSPRNRLDNEQFFGPGTRLTVL.

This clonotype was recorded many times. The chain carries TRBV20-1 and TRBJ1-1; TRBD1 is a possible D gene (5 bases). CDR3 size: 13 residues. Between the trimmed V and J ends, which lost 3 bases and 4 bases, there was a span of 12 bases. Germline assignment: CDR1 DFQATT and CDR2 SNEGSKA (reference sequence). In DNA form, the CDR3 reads TGCAGTGCTAGTAAAGGGACTCGCACTGAAGCTTTCTTT. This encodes CSASKGTRTEAFF.

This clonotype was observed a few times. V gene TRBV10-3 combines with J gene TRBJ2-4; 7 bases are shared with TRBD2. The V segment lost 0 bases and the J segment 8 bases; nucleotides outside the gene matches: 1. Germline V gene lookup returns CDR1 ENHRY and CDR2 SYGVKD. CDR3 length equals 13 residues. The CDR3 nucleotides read TGTGCCATCAGTGAGTCGGGGGGGGACATTCAGTACTTC. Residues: CAISESGGDIQYF.

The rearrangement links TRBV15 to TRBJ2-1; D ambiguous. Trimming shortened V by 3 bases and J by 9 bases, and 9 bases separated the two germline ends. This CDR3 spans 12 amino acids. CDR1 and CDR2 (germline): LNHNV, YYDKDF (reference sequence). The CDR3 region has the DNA TGTGCCACCAGCAGGGACCTAGGTGAGCAGTTCTTC. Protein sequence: CATSRDLGEQFF. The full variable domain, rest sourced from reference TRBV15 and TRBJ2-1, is DAMVIQNPRYQVTQFGKPVTLSCSQTLNHNVMYWYQQKSSQAPKLLFHYYDKDFNNEADTPDNFQSRRPNTSFCFLDIRSPGLGDTAMYLCATSRDLGEQFFGPGTRLTVL.

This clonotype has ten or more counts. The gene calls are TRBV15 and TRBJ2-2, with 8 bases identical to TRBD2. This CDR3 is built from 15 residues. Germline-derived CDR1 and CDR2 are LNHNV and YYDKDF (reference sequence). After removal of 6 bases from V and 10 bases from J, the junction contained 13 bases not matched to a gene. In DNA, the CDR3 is TGTGCCACCAGTCCGAGGACTAGCCAGAGCGAGGAGCTGTTTTTT. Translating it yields CATSPRTSQSEELFF.

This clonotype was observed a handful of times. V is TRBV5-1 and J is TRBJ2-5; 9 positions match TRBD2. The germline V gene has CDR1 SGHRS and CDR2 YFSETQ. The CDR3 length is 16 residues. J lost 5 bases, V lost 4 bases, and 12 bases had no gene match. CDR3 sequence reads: CASSPGLASFGETQYF. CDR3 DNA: TGCGCCAGCAGCCCGGGACTAGCTTCATTCGGGGAGACCCAGTACTTC.

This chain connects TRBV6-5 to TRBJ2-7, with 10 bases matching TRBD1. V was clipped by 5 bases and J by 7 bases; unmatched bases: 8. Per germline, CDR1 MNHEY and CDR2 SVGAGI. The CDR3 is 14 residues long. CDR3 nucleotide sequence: TGTGCCAGCAGTACCGGGACAGGGGTGTGGGAGCAGTACTTC. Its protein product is CASSTGTGVWEQYF.

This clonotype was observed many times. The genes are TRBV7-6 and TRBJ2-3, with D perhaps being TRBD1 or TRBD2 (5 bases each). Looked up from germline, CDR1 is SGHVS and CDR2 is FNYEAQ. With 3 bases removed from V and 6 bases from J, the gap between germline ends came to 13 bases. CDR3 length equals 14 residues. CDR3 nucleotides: TGTGCCAGCAGCTTCGGGACCAGACCGGATACGCAGTATTTT. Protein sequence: CASSFGTRPDTQYF.

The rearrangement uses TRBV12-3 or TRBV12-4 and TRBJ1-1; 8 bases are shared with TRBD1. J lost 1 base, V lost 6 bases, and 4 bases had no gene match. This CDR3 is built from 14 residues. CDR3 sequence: CASRMGQENTEAFF. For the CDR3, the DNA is TGTGCCAGCAGGATGGGACAGGAGAACACTGAAGCTTTCTTT.

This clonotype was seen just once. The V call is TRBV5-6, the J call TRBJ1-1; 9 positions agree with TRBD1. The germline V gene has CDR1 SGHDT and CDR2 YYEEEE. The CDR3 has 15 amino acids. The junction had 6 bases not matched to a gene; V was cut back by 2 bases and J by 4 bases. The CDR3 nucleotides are TGTGCCAGCAGCTTCCCCCGACAGGGGGGCACTGAAGCTTTCTTT. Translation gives CASSFPRQGGTEAFF.

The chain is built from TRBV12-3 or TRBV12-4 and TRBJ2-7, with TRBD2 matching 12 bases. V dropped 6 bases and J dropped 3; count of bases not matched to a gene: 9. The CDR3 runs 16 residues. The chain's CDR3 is CASSLPSGGAVYEQYF. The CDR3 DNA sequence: TGTGCCAGCAGCCTCCCTAGCGGGGGGGCAGTCTACGAGCAGTACTTC.